These T cell receptor beta chains were read from a single sample in a study of T cell responses to AZD1222 COVID-19 vaccine. Method: immunoSEQ multiplex PCR; TCRdb's copy keeps in-frame clones and lacks some. The sample shows more than 95,000 clones, more than 85% of them seen only once. The specimen was peripheral blood, collected on day 0 of AZD1222 vaccination. The receptors derive from an adult in good health. Each CDR3 is given with its conserved first and last residue. D genes are given only for firm matches.

>TRBD1|TRBJ1-3|TRBV19
CASGRTGSGNTIYF
>TRBD2|TRBJ2-7|TRBV6-1
CASTPAGAPYEQYF
>TRBD2|TRBJ2-2|TRBV7-6
CASSAYGTSGNTGELFF
>TRBD1|TRBJ2-7|TRBV5-1
CASSGQAAYEQYF
>.|TRBJ2-2|TRBV5-1
CASSLQAGELFF
>TRBD2|TRBJ2-1|TRBV9
CASSPRTSVNNEQFF
>.|TRBJ1-1|TRBV4-3
CASSQGGLGTEAFF
>.|TRBJ1-2|TRBV28
CASSRLQESNYGYTF
>TRBD2|TRBJ2-1|TRBV20-1
CSASQSGGGASWQFF
>TRBD1|TRBJ2-1|TRBV6-2/TRBV6-3
CASSRDRVWHEQFF
>TRBD2|TRBJ2-3|TRBV4-3
CASSHRRGVSSDTQYF
>TRBD1|TRBJ1-5|TRBV7-9
CASSPDRSNQPQHF
>.|TRBJ1-1|TRBV29-1
CSVASRGGGTEAFF
>.|TRBJ1-1|TRBV6-5
CASSNLPRVRTEAFF
>TRBD2|TRBJ2-5|TRBV5-3
CARSRWTSGSRGIETQYF
>.|TRBJ2-5|TRBV6-5
CASSLGQKETQYF
>.|TRBJ2-3|TRBV7-6
CASSPSRGRGGTDTQYF
>TRBD2|TRBJ2-3|TRBV3-1/TRBV3-2
CASSHPERGDTQYF
>TRBD1|TRBJ1-2|TRBV24-1
CATWTGNYGYTF
>.|TRBJ1-5|TRBV10-1
CASSDPTGTECQPQHF
>TRBD1|TRBJ2-1|TRBV19
CASSMNPGQGAYNEQFF
>TRBD1|TRBJ1-5|TRBV18
CASSPTGTGGNQPQHF
>.|TRBJ1-4|TRBV3-1/TRBV3-2
CASSQGQGLVRKLFF
>TRBD1|TRBJ1-3|TRBV6-5
CASSYTSTGGDTIYF
>.|TRBJ1-2|TRBV11-2
CASSHREDSYGYTF
>TRBD1|TRBJ2-1|TRBV6-2/TRBV6-3
CASSYRGPYNEQFF
>.|TRBJ2-5|TRBV18
CASSPGLQETQYF
>.|TRBJ1-4|TRBV9
CASNGAATNEKLFF
>TRBD2|TRBJ2-7|TRBV18
CASSGTSGSSYEQYF
>.|TRBJ1-1|TRBV5-1
CASSPASGERRAFF
>.|TRBJ1-2|TRBV24-1
CATSDLKQDPFDGYTF
>.|TRBJ2-7|TRBV7-8
CASSLVAGSSYEQYF
>.|TRBJ2-5|TRBV5-1
CASSLNERETQYF
>.|TRBJ1-2|TRBV3-1/TRBV3-2
CASSPTPNYGYTF
>.|TRBJ1-5|TRBV7-2
CASSLAEGGQPQHF
>.|TRBJ1-3|TRBV12-3/TRBV12-4
CASTFSGNTIYF
>.|TRBJ2-4|TRBV7-9
CASSFSGTAKNIQYF
>.|TRBJ1-3|TRBV25-1
CASSPDSLRGRNTIYF
>.|TRBJ1-1|TRBV6-4
CASSDSRNTEAFF
>.|TRBJ1-5|TRBV7-9
CASRPAGNQPQHF
>.|TRBJ2-3|TRBV12-5
CASGLVTGPGADTQYF
>TRBD1|TRBJ1-5|TRBV28
CASSETGGRNQPQHF
>.|TRBJ2-5|TRBV7-8
CASSPRTAQETQYF
>TRBD2|TRBJ2-2|TRBV5-1
CASSPAGLAATGELFF
>.|TRBJ2-7|TRBV4-2
CASSRDLAREQYF
>.|TRBJ1-1|TRBV3-1/TRBV3-2
CASSLSGQTEAFF
>.|TRBJ1-5|TRBV28
CASSINQPQHF
>TRBD1|TRBJ1-2|TRBV28
CASSARGTLYGYTF
>.|TRBJ1-1|TRBV7-2
CASSLGWFEAFF
>.|TRBJ2-7|TRBV2
CASRWNRESSYEQYF
>TRBD2|TRBJ2-7|TRBV6-4
CASSIREGRSYEQYF
>TRBD1|TRBJ2-3|TRBV2
CASSRDRGNTDTQYF
>TRBD2|TRBJ2-1|TRBV24-1
CATSDPTSGSHSSYNEQFF
>.|TRBJ1-5|TRBV7-9
CASSLPHQPQHF
>.|TRBJ1-6|TRBV3-1/TRBV3-2
CASSQDRTSPLHF